The clone carrying this T cell receptor (beta chain) was recorded only once. This sample is drawn from a study of blood T cell repertoires in COVID-19. The wider study: Donors in the United States, Italy and Spain gave samples during acute or convalescent COVID-19. T cells, B-cell-depleted T cells, or PBMCs provided the cDNA or gDNA that served as material.

Measured with immunoSEQ multiplex PCR; TCRdb has only the in-frame clones, and not every one. Here the sample spans tens of thousands of clones, 82% being singletons. The receptor comes from an older woman with acute or convalescent COVID-19. Input material: peripheral blood.

The chain's CDR3 is CASSPGDTQYF. The CDR3 nucleotides are TGTGCCAGCAGCCCGGGAGATACGCAGTATTTT. V gene TRBV13 combines with J gene TRBJ2-3; no clear D gene. The V end lost 5 bases, the J end lost 5 bases, and 5 bases lay between the germline ends. This CDR3 has 11 amino acids. Germline V gene data show CDR1 as PRHDT and CDR2 as FYEKMQ (reference sequence).